This TCR beta chain was sequenced in a study of PD-L1 blockade in urothelial cancer. Study overall: In terms of prior chemotherapy, patients had received 0 to 3 regimens. Analysis of the blood was performed 3 weeks (second dose) and 6 weeks after treatment start. General study findings and limits: Better survival was predicted by below-median pretreatment blood TCR clonality.

Of note for this clone: Its antigen is still unknown.

The sample's time point: pretreatment peripheral blood. Only in-frame clones appear in the TCRdb table, and some are missing; sequencing was by immunoSEQ multiplex PCR. The table records about 130,000 clones, about 81% of them present only once. The receptor was isolated from a man aged 50 or older with urothelial cancer. The source was PBMCs, collected around atezolizumab (anti-PD-L1) treatment.

The CDR3 coding sequence is TGTGCCAGCAGCTTAGGCACCGGGACTAGCGGGAACTACAATGAGCAGTTCTTC. It is translated as CASSLGTGTSGNYNEQFF. This chain uses TRBV7-2 with TRBJ2-1; the match to TRBD2 covers 13 bases. Germline V lookup: CDR1 SGHTA, CDR2 FQGNSA. The CDR3 runs 18 residues. The V and J ends lost 1 base and 3 bases, in that order; junction bases with no gene match: 6.